Below are 10 T cell receptor beta chains sequenced from a single sample in a study of T cell responses to AZD1222 COVID-19 vaccine. Clones were sequenced by immunoSEQ multiplex PCR, and TCRdb holds only the in-frame ones, with some missing. This sample carries approximately 150,000 clones, around 90% of them seen once, and the ten largest clones take 0.85% to 1.2%. Here the sequenced sample was peripheral blood, taken 28 days after the second AZD1222 dose. The receptor set was obtained from an adult who received the AZD1222 COVID-19 vaccine.

The rearrangement links TRBV6-5 to TRBJ1-1; no clear D gene. V was clipped by 3 bases and J by 4 bases, with 12 bases between them. Germline CDR1 and CDR2: MNHEY and SVGAGI. CDR3 size: 14 residues. The CDR3 DNA sequence: TGTGCCAGCAGTTATAGCACTAAGGGCACTGAAGCTTTCTTT. Translation gives CASSYSTKGTEAFF.

The J gene is TRBJ2-3, the V gene TRBV2; no definite D call. The CDR3 covers 13 residues. Germline V gene lookup returns CDR1 SNHLY and CDR2 FYNNEI. V was cut by 6 bases and J by 0 bases, with 7 bases left in between. CDR3 DNA: TGTGCCAGCAGCTTTCATAGCACAGATACGCAGTATTTT. Amino acid sequence: CASSFHSTDTQYF.

The V call is TRBV7-8, the J call TRBJ1-6, with 7 bases lining up with TRBD1. Germline lookup yields CDR1 SGHVS and CDR2 FQNEAQ. The CDR3 has 14 amino acids. J was trimmed by 8 bases and V by 5 bases; bases with no gene match: 6. DNA of the CDR3: TGTGCCAGCAGCCCAGGGGGATATGATTCACCCCTCCACTTT. Amino acids: CASSPGGYDSPLHF.

The chain couples TRBV29-1 to TRBJ1-1, with 9 nucleotides matching TRBD1. There are 13 residues in the CDR3. Germline CDR1 reads SQVTM; CDR2 reads ANQGSEA. With V trimmed by 6 bases and J by 6 bases, 8 bases remained unmatched. The CDR3 nucleotides read TGCAGCGTCCTACAGGGGGCGAGTGCTGAAGCTTTCTTT. Amino acids: CSVLQGASAEAFF.

The gene calls are TRBV6-5 and TRBJ1-6, with 9 positions matching TRBD1. There are 14 residues in the CDR3. Germline V gene lookup returns CDR1 MNHEY and CDR2 SVGAGI. Germline trimming cut 6 bases from V and 10 bases from J; bases unmatched to any gene: 7. This CDR3 reads CASRPGTGLSPLHF. CDR3 DNA sequence: TGTGCCAGCAGGCCCGGGACAGGGCTCTCACCCCTCCACTTT.

This rearrangement joins TRBV12-5 to TRBJ2-3, with D possibly matching TRBD1 (5 bases). Germline CDR1 is LGHNT and CDR2 is FRNRAP. CDR3 size: 17 residues. Deletions cut 0 bases from V and 2 bases from J, with 15 bases between. Here the CDR3 reads CASGLVVLGQYTDTQYF. The CDR3 coding sequence is TGTGCTAGTGGTTTGGTGGTGTTGGGGCAGTACACAGATACGCAGTATTTT.

This sequence joins TRBV4-1 and TRBJ2-7; TRBD1 might be the D (5 bases). The CDR3 loop spans 14 amino acids. V lost 8 bases to trimming and J lost 2 bases, with 16 bases between them. Germline-derived CDR1 and CDR2 are MGHRA and YSYEKL. Written as DNA, the CDR3 is TGCGCCAGCTCCCCTGAGGTCAGGGCCTACGAGCAGTACTTC. Translated, it gives CASSPEVRAYEQYF.

The V gene is TRBV6-5, the J gene TRBJ1-2; 9 bases agree with TRBD1. Germline V CDR1 and CDR2: MNHEY, SVGAGI. Unmatched junction bases numbered 10, after V lost 6 bases and J lost 5 bases. This CDR3 spans 15 amino acids. The CDR3 DNA sequence: TGTGCCAGCAGGGGGATAACAGGGGGCTTTTATGGCTACACCTTC. It codes for CASRGITGGFYGYTF.

V gene TRBV5-1 combines with J gene TRBJ2-7; 7 positions match TRBD1. CDR1 is SGHRS, CDR2 YFSETQ, per germline. CDR3 length: 14 residues. Unmatched junction bases numbered 15, after V lost 4 bases and J lost 11 bases. The CDR3 bases are TGCGCCAGCAGCCCACCAGGGGGTGGTGAGGGGGAGTACTTC. As protein: CASSPPGGGEGEYF.

The rearrangement joins TRBV6-2 or TRBV6-3 to TRBJ1-2; D is perhaps TRBD1 (6 bases). V was pared by 2 bases and J by 9 bases, with 13 bases between. The CDR3 runs to 13 residues. Germline V lookup: CDR1 MNHEY, CDR2 SVGEGT. Here the CDR3 reads CASSYLGQPSYTF. CDR3 coding DNA: TGTGCCAGCAGTTACCTGGGACAACCGAGCTACACCTTC.